The subject of this entry is one T cell receptor beta chain. Its antigen is still unknown. TCRdb's copy holds only in-frame clones and misses some; the assay was immunoSEQ multiplex PCR. The table records roughly 90,000 clones, roughly nine tenths of them present only once. Germline CDR1 SEHNR, CDR2 FQNEAQ (reference sequence). This CDR3 spans 15 amino acids. Trimming cost V 3 bases and J 2 bases, with 13 bases left between them. This entry is derived from a study of OX40 agonist ivuxolimab in advanced cancers. As for the study in general: Two cutaneous melanoma patients and one hepatocellular carcinoma patient, three in all, had partial responses. Study-level results: Low normalized T-cell clonal expansion was additionally recorded for some nonresponders. Relative to CD4+ cells, CD8+ T cells on average had more expanded clones.

The rearrangement joins TRBV7-9 to TRBJ1-1, with D perhaps matching TRBD1 (6 bases). The receptor's source is an adult with an advanced solid tumor such as melanoma, head and neck, liver or kidney cancer. Material: CD4+ or CD8+ T cells sorted from blood, obtained in a trial of the OX40 agonist ivuxolimab. The CDR3 protein is CASSFGQQGNTEAFF. The DNA for the CDR3 is TGTGCCAGCAGCTTTGGGCAACAGGGCAACACTGAAGCTTTCTTT.